The T cell receptor (beta chain) under discussion was sequenced for a study of CD8+CD57+ T cells in acquired aplastic anemia. Study as a whole: An average of roughly 10 million reads for CD4+ cells was obtained from healthy donors.

The CDR3 has 16 residues. Germline V lookup: CDR1 LNHDA, CDR2 SQIVND (reference sequence). The V end lost 3 bases, the J end lost 6 bases, and 18 bases lay between the germline ends. This clonotype was seen many times. The antigen remains unidentified. Findings and caveats of the study: A set of approximately 29 CD8+ CDR3 sequences was shared between patients and controls, and these sequences appeared highly expressed in patients. Simpson's diversity of CD8+ cells was not significantly different in patients compared with controls.

Genomic DNA provided the template from which TCR beta VDJ and CDR3 profiles were obtained. TCRdb recomputed calls from the reads with MiXCR, one row per CDR3 protein. The sample holds 150,000 to 200,000 distinct CDR3 sequences, 50% to 75% seen once. The chain uses TRBV19 and TRBJ1-5; weak D call: TRBD1 (5 bases). Sequenced: sorted CD4+, CD8+, or CD8+CD57+ T cells (not recorded which) from PBMCs. The origin of this receptor is a human donor in good health. This CDR3 is CASSMAPGGTIQPQHF. In nucleotides, the CDR3 is TGTGCCAGTAGTATGGCACCCGGGGGGACCATTCAGCCCCAGCATTTT.